This T cell receptor (beta chain) stems from a study of response to subunit inactivated influenza vaccine (dated by TCRdb to 2016 to 2019). The study in broad terms: The study used deep quantitative T cell receptor repertoire profiling to track responses to a trivalent subunit inactivated influenza vaccine. Points the paper makes about the study in general: The authors proposed that each seasonal influenza vaccination may bring in only a limited number of new T cells.

Reading the germline V gene (reference sequence) gives CDR1 SEHNR and CDR2 FQNEAQ. There are 13 amino acids in the CDR3, from cysteine to phenylalanine inclusive. The DNA shown is the 39-base CDR3, in frame from base 1. Relative to germline, V is 2 bases shorter and J is 7 bases shorter, with 11 bases between their ends. The library was produced with RT-PCR. Sequencing instrument: Illumina HiSeq 2500. TCRdb passed the public sequencing reads through fastp at Q25 and MiXCR, retaining productive beta sequences. Records with the same CDR3 protein are collapsed into one entry carrying the most frequent genes and DNA. Present in this sample are a few hundred thousand distinct CDR3 sequences, approximately 9.9% of which were seen just once. The biggest ten clones account for 10% to 15% of the sample. This sample's time point label indicates: around 42 days after influenza vaccine administration. Worth noting for this clonotype: Its antigen is not yet known. Base qualities are missing; no much larger clone stands one base away.

The rearrangement combines TRBV7-9 with TRBJ1-1, with the D gene not clear enough to name. The receptor was derived from a man over 45 who received an inactivated influenza vaccine. Donor details come from another sample of the same person, matched by shared clones. This specimen consisted of PBMCs from blood, obtained around seven weeks after vaccination. The DNA is as follows: TGTGCCAGCAGCTTACATCCGGGGATTGAAGCTTTCTTT. It translates as CASSLHPGIEAFF. With the portions outside the CDR3 filled from the reference TRBV7-9 and TRBJ1-1 genes, the complete variable region becomes DTGVSQNPRHKITKRGQNVTFRCDPISEHNRLYWYRQTLGQGPEFLTYFQNEAQLEKSRLLSDRFSAERPKGSFSTLEIQRTEQGDSAMYLCASSLHPGIEAFFGQGTRLTVV.